These 26 T cell receptor beta chains were sequenced from one sample in a study of T cell clonality in common variable immunodeficiency. The method was immunoSEQ multiplex PCR; TCRdb's version includes in-frame clones alone and lacks a portion of them. The repertoire consists of tens of thousands of clones, none detected only once. The sequencing input was peripheral blood mononuclear cells. These receptors were taken from a person aged 18 to 75 in good health.

This clone came up many times. The observed sequence ends 3 residues before the CDR3 terminus, with the missing tail filled in from the germline J gene. This chain joins TRBV20-1 and TRBJ2-2; the match to TRBD1 covers 11 bases. Germline-derived CDR1 and CDR2 are DFQATT and SNEGSKA (reference sequence). The CDR3 loop spans 16 amino acids. Trimming cost V 6 bases and J 5 bases; bases outside gene matches: 11. CDR3 DNA, as far as it was read: TGCAGTGCGTTAAAACCGGGACAGGGGGGAACCGGGGAG. This encodes CSALKPGQGGTGE. The entire CDR3 is CSALKPGQGGTGELFF.

This clone has at least ten counts. The read terminates 3 residues before the CDR3 end, so the remaining end is supplied by the germline J gene. The chain couples TRBV20-1 to TRBJ2-1; 9 nucleotides match TRBD1. The germline V gene has CDR1 DFQATT and CDR2 SNEGSKA (reference sequence). J lost 8 bases, V lost 6 bases, and 8 bases had no gene match. The CDR3 totals 13 residues. The CDR3 bases that were read are TGCAGTGCCGCGACAGGGGGGATGGATGAG. The encoded protein is CSAATGGMDE. The CDR3, in full, reads CSAATGGMDEQFF.

This clone was counted ten times or more. The read terminates 3 residues ahead of where the CDR3 ends, so the germline J gene completes it. The V and J genes are TRBV7-9 and TRBJ1-1; TRBD1 aligns across 8 bases. Germline V gene sequence: CDR1 SEHNR, CDR2 FQNEAQ (reference sequence). J lost 1 base, V lost 10 bases, and 5 bases had no gene match. The CDR3 loop spans 13 amino acids. The CDR3: CATTGGENTEAFF. CDR3 DNA (partial): TGTGCCACCACAGGGGGGGAGAACACTGAA. The whole variable domain, filled in from reference TRBV7-9 and TRBJ1-1, reads DTGVSQNPRHKITKRGQNVTFRCDPISEHNRLYWYRQTLGQGPEFLTYFQNEAQLEKSRLLSDRFSAERPKGSFSTLEIQRTEQGDSAMYLCATTGGENTEAFFGQGTRLTVV.

This clone was observed at least ten times. The DNA read from the CDR3 is TGTGCCAGTAGTATTGCGGGACAGCATGGAAACACC. Translated, it gives CASSIAGQHGNT. The entire CDR3 reads CASSIAGQHGNTIYF. The V call is TRBV19, the J call TRBJ1-3, with 7 positions matching TRBD1. The read halts 3 residues ahead of the CDR3 end, with the missing end drawn from the germline J gene. J was trimmed by 3 bases and V by 3 bases; bases with no gene match: 5. CDR1 is LNHDA and CDR2 is SQIVND in the germline V gene (reference sequence). The CDR3 has 15 amino acids.

This clone was detected many times. The read falls 3 residues short of the CDR3 end, and the missing part is taken from the germline J gene. The V gene is TRBV20-1, the J gene TRBJ2-2; D perhaps matches TRBD2 (5 bases). This CDR3 region has 17 residues. The V and J ends lost 0 bases and 3 bases respectively, with 17 bases between them. The V gene's germline CDR1 is DFQATT and CDR2 SNEGSKA (reference sequence). The sequenced CDR3 bases are TGCAGTGCTAGAGACAACGGCGCCGGACTCCACACCGGGGAG. Its translation is CSARDNGAGLHTGE. The full CDR3 is CSARDNGAGLHTGELFF.

This clone was detected ten times or more. With the read ending 3 residues before the CDR3 end, the germline J gene is used to fill in that end. V usage is TRBV10-1 and J usage is TRBJ2-5, with 7 bases aligning to TRBD1. Germline CDR1 and CDR2: WNHNN and SYGVQD (reference sequence). The trim removed 10 bases at V and 2 bases at J, leaving 7 bases unmatched. The CDR3 length is 13 residues. CDR3 DNA (partial): TGCGCCACCGCACCGGGACAGCAAGAGACC. This encodes CATAPGQQET. The full CDR3 protein reads CATAPGQQETQYF.

In this sample, this clone turned up many times. The sequenced fragment ends 3 residues before the CDR3 boundary, so the rest is inferred from the germline J gene. The chain links TRBV2 to TRBJ1-2; maybe TRBD1 (5 bases). Per the germline V gene, CDR1 is SNHLY and CDR2 is FYNNEI. This CDR3 is built from 15 residues. V was trimmed by 2 bases and J by 3 bases, leaving 13 bases between them. The CDR3 here is CASSESGQGDYGYTF. CDR3 DNA (partial): TGTGCCAGCAGTGAATCGGGCCAAGGGGACTATGGC.

This clone showed up many times. From the germline J gene comes the end of the CDR3, since the read stops 3 residues before it. The chain couples TRBV13 to TRBJ2-7, with 9 positions matching TRBD2. The V gene's germline CDR1 is PRHDT and CDR2 FYEKMQ (reference sequence). The V and J ends lost 3 bases and 3 bases, in that order; junction bases with no gene match: 3. The CDR3 is made up of 14 amino acids. CDR3 loop: CASSFGSGSYEQYF. The part of the CDR3 DNA that was read is TGTGCCAGCAGCTTCGGTAGCGGGAGCTACGAG. Variable domain in full (rest from reference TRBV13 and TRBJ2-7): AAGVIQSPRHLIKEKRETATLKCYPIPRHDTVYWYQQGPGQDPQFLISFYEKMQSDKGSIPDRFSAQQFSDYHSELNMSSLELGDSALYFCASSFGSGSYEQYFGPGTRLTVT.

Many counts were recorded for this clone. The read terminates 3 residues before the CDR3 end, so the remaining end is supplied by the germline J gene. This rearrangement joins TRBV29-1 to TRBJ2-6, with TRBD2 identical over 9 bases. Germline CDR1 SQVTM, CDR2 ANQGSEA. The CDR3 totals 16 residues. V shed 7 bases, J shed 0 bases, and the junction held 7 bases outside the gene matches. The CDR3 DNA, read in part, is TGCAGCGCTGTACTAGCGGGCAACTCTGGGGCCAACGTC. Amino acids: CSAVLAGNSGANV. The CDR3 reads in full as CSAVLAGNSGANVLTF.

This clone was observed at least ten times. The CDR3 extends 3 residues past the end of the read, so its final part is completed from the germline J gene. This sequence joins TRBV20-1 and TRBJ2-5, with TRBD2 as a possible D gene (6 bases). The CDR3 runs 14 residues. Trimming removed 2 bases at V and 2 bases at J, with 12 bases between. In germline, CDR1 is DFQATT, CDR2 SNEGSKA (reference sequence). CDR3 sequence: CSARSGGQQETQYF. The CDR3 bases that were read are TGCAGTGCTAGATCCGGGGGTCAGCAAGAGACC.

This clone was observed many times. The missing CDR3 end, 3 residues past where the read stops, is filled in from the germline J gene. This chain joins TRBV2 and TRBJ2-1; TRBD1 aligns across 8 bases. Germline assignment: CDR1 SNHLY and CDR2 FYNNEI. The CDR3 length is 17 residues. Trimming cost V 6 bases and J 4 bases; bases outside gene matches: 14. CDR3 protein: CASRGRTGSVMYNEQFF. Partial CDR3 DNA: TGTGCCAGCAGGGGTCGGACAGGGAGCGTAATGTACAATGAG.

About this clone: The CDR3 goes on 3 residues after the read ends, and that part is filled in from the germline J gene. Other DNA sequences in the sample encode the same CDR3. This chain links TRBV18 with TRBJ1-2; D might be TRBD1 (6 bases). CDR1 is KGHSH and CDR2 is LQKENI in the germline V gene. Trimming pared 3 bases from V and 7 bases from J, leaving 18 bases between. There are 15 residues in the CDR3. The part of the CDR3 DNA that was read is TGTGCCAGCTCACCGGAATCGCAGGGGATATCTGGC. Encoded protein: CASSPESQGISG. The whole CDR3 region reads CASSPESQGISGYTF.

This clone was recorded many times. Coverage ceases 3 residues before the CDR3 finishes, and the germline J gene fills in the end. This rearrangement joins TRBV6-1 to TRBJ1-5, with TRBD1 as a possible D gene (5 bases). Trimming removed 2 bases at V and 2 bases at J, with 13 bases between. The CDR3 runs 16 residues. CDR1 and CDR2 from the germline V gene are MNHNS and SASEGT. The CDR3 DNA, read in part, is TGTGCCAGCAGTGAAATAGGGGTGTTTGGCAATCAGCCC. This codes for CASSEIGVFGNQP. In full, the CDR3 is CASSEIGVFGNQPQHF.

This clone was seen at least ten times. The read gets to within 3 residues of the CDR3 end, and the germline J gene fills in the rest. The chain links TRBV2 to TRBJ1-6; the D gene is possibly TRBD1 (5 bases). V was clipped by 4 bases and J by 7 bases, with 8 bases between them. Looked up from germline, CDR1 is SNHLY and CDR2 is FYNNEI. This CDR3 spans 13 amino acids. CDR3 protein: CASSGDWNSPLHF. The CDR3 bases that were read are TGTGCCAGCAGTGGGGACTGGAATTCACCC.

This clone showed up many times. The DNA ends 3 residues before the CDR3 does, and the rest of the CDR3 is filled in from the germline J gene. The J gene is TRBJ1-6, the V gene TRBV6-1; 8 nucleotides line up with TRBD1. J lost 10 bases, V lost 3 bases, and 8 bases had no gene match. CDR1 and CDR2 (germline): MNHNS, SASEGT. The CDR3 has 15 amino acids. The CDR3 loop reads CASSDLQGAWSPLHF. The covered CDR3 bases are TGTGCCAGCAGTGACCTCCAGGGGGCATGGTCACCC.

This clone was seen repeatedly, ten times or more. The read ends 3 residues before the CDR3 terminus; that terminus is restored from the germline J gene. The chain combines TRBV12-3 or TRBV12-4 with TRBJ1-5, with D tentatively TRBD1 (5 bases). V was cut by 3 bases and J by 5 bases, with 8 bases left in between. This CDR3 comprises 13 residues. The CDR3 loop reads CASSFAGYQPQHF. The covered CDR3 bases are TGTGCCAGCAGTTTTGCAGGGTATCAGCCC.

This clone was detected ten times or more. With the read ending 3 residues before the CDR3 end, the germline J gene is used to fill in that end. The chain uses TRBV2 and TRBJ1-3; D gene unclear. Per the germline V gene, CDR1 is SNHLY and CDR2 is FYNNEI. The CDR3 contains 13 residues. With 8 bases removed from V and 4 bases from J, the gap between germline ends came to 12 bases. CDR3 protein: CASGLTGGNTIYF. The sequenced CDR3 bases are TGTGCCAGCGGGTTGACTGGGGGAAACACC. The complete variable domain, with remaining parts taken from reference TRBV2 and TRBJ1-3, reads EPEVTQTPSHQVTQMGQEVILRCVPISNHLYFYWYRQILGQKVEFLVSFYNNEISEKSEIFDDQFSVERPDGSNFTLKIRSTKLEDSAMYFCASGLTGGNTIYFGEGSWLTVV.

This clone showed up many times. The CDR3: CASSEFWTSGTDTQYF. The covered CDR3 bases are TGCGCCAGCAGTGAGTTTTGGACTAGCGGCACAGATACG. The chain links TRBV10-1 to TRBJ2-3, with 9 nucleotides matching TRBD2. The CDR3 end is not reached by the read, which stops 3 residues before it; the germline J gene fills it in. The V gene end was trimmed by 1 base and the J gene end by 1 base; junction bases not matched to a gene: 3. This CDR3 is built from 16 residues. Germline-derived CDR1 and CDR2 are WNHNN and SYGVQD (reference sequence).

In its sample, this clone was seen many times. The read terminates 3 residues before the CDR3 end, so the remaining end is supplied by the germline J gene. This chain uses TRBV6-1 with TRBJ2-1; TRBD2 is a possible D gene (6 bases). Deletions cut 2 bases from V and 1 base from J, with 12 bases between. This CDR3 comprises 16 residues. The V gene's germline CDR1 is MNHNS and CDR2 SASEGT. The CDR3 loop reads CASSEIGGPSYNEQFF. The CDR3 bases that were read are TGTGCCAGCAGTGAAATCGGGGGACCTTCCTACAATGAG.

This clone has at least ten counts. The read falls 3 residues short of the CDR3 end, and the missing part is taken from the germline J gene. V usage is TRBV5-1 and J usage is TRBJ2-6; 9 bases fit TRBD1. The V and J ends lost 0 bases and 3 bases, in that order; junction bases with no gene match: 4. The CDR3 is made up of 17 amino acids. The V gene's germline CDR1 is SGHRS and CDR2 YFSETQ. CDR3 sequence reads: CASSLAQGALGANVLTF. CDR3 bases read: TGCGCCAGCAGCTTGGCACAGGGGGCGCTTGGGGCCAACGTC.

There are a few counts of this clone. The CDR3 end is not reached by the read, which stops 3 residues before it; the germline J gene fills it in. This chain joins TRBV2 and TRBJ2-3; 8 nucleotides line up with TRBD2. The CDR3 totals 14 residues. Germline V gene lookup returns CDR1 SNHLY and CDR2 FYNNEI. V lost 7 bases, J lost 6 bases, and 9 bases stayed unmatched. Partial CDR3 DNA: TGTGCCAGCATTATCGGACTAGCCGGGGATACG. Protein: CASIIGLAGDT. The entire CDR3 protein reads CASIIGLAGDTQYF.

This clone was counted ten times or more. The read is 3 residues too short to cover the CDR3 end, so that end is filled in from the germline J gene. The J gene is TRBJ2-3, the V gene TRBV14; D is ambiguous. Germline loops: CDR1 SGHDN, CDR2 FVKESK. The CDR3 runs to 15 residues. The V end lost 1 base, the J end lost 0 bases, and 8 bases lay between the germline ends. The part of the CDR3 DNA that was read is TGTGCCAGCAGCCAAGGAGGTTACAGCACAGATACG. As protein: CASSQGGYSTDT. In full, the CDR3 reads CASSQGGYSTDTQYF.

This clone was seen ten or more times. Sequencing ends 3 residues short of the CDR3 end; the germline J gene provides the rest. V is TRBV20-1 and J is TRBJ2-6; tentatively, D is TRBD1 (5 bases). This CDR3 is 16 amino acids long. CDR1 is DFQATT, CDR2 SNEGSKA, per germline (reference sequence). Incomplete CDR3 DNA: TGCAGTGCTAGAGATAGGGGCAGACCCCTGGTTGACTTC. It encodes CSARDRGRPLVDF. The entire CDR3 protein is CSARDRGRPLVDFLTF.

This clone has at least ten counts. The CDR3 extends 3 residues past the end of the read, so its final part is completed from the germline J gene. The chain links TRBV7-9 to TRBJ1-4; tentative D call: TRBD1 (5 bases). The germline V gene has CDR1 SEHNR and CDR2 FQNEAQ (reference sequence). CDR3 length: 14 amino acids. Trimming cost V 7 bases and J 7 bases, with 16 bases left between them. The CDR3 bases that were read are TGTGCCAGCACCATTTTGGGGGGACTTGAAAAA. This gives the protein CASTILGGLEK. The full CDR3 is CASTILGGLEKLFF.

This clone was seen a handful of times. From the germline J gene comes the end of the CDR3, since the read stops 3 residues before it. The rearrangement uses TRBV2 and TRBJ1-1; 7 nucleotides match TRBD1. The CDR3 spans 13 residues. Per germline, CDR1 SNHLY and CDR2 FYNNEI. The junction had 3 bases not matched to a gene; V was cut back by 7 bases and J by 1 base. CDR3 DNA, as far as it was read: TGTGCCAGCAAGACAGGGCGGAACACTGAA. As protein: CASKTGRNTE. The CDR3, in full, reads CASKTGRNTEAFF.

This clone came up many times. The CDR3 extends 3 residues past the end of the read, so its final part is completed from the germline J gene. This chain connects TRBV29-1 to TRBJ2-1; 8 positions match TRBD2. The CDR3 length is 15 residues. V dropped 7 bases and J dropped 6; count of bases not matched to a gene: 14. Germline V gene lookup returns CDR1 SQVTM and CDR2 ANQGSEA. This CDR3 is CSALGGAGVINEQFF. Incomplete CDR3 DNA: TGCAGCGCCCTTGGGGGAGCGGGAGTAATCAATGAG.